This T cell receptor (beta chain) was observed in a study of PD-1 blockade in classical Hodgkin lymphoma. Study-wide background: Patients were given intravenous nivolumab, 3 mg/kg, every 2 weeks.

Notes on this clone: Its antigen is undetermined.

Each of the patients experienced relapse following autologous stem cell transplantation, and their brentuximab vedotin exposure differed. From thawed PBMCs, CD4+ T cells were purified using magnetic negative selection. Repertoires were generated with immunoSEQ multiplex PCR, while TCRdb's copy carries only in-frame clones and drops some. The sample holds about 27,000 clones, about three quarters seen once. General study findings and limits: Patients newly diagnosed and complete responders had comparable baseline diversity. As was reported, newly diagnosed patients showed lower baseline TCR diversity than healthy donors did. Exclusion removed patients who began nivolumab under 1 year after ASCT.

V lost 3 bases to trimming and J lost 4 bases; unmatched junction nucleotides: 11. Per the germline V gene, CDR1 is SGDLS and CDR2 is YYNGEE. This CDR3 contains 16 residues. Sequenced material: CD4+ T cells from blood, taken at baseline. The rearrangement joins TRBV9 to TRBJ2-3; 7 bases fit TRBD2. The TCR originated in a human donor with classical Hodgkin lymphoma. The CDR3 is CASSAWTRRSSDTQYF. In DNA, the CDR3 is TGTGCCAGCAGCGCTTGGACTAGAAGGAGTTCAGATACGCAGTATTTT.